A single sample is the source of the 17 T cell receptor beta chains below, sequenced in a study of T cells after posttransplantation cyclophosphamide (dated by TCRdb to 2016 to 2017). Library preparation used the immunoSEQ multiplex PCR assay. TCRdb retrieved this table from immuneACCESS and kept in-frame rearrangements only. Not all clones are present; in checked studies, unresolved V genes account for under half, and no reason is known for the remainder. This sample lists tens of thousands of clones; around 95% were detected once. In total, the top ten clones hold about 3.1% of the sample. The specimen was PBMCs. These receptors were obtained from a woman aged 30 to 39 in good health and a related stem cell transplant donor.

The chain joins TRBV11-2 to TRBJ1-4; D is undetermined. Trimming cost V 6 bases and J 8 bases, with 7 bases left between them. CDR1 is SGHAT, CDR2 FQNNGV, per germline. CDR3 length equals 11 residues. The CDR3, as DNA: TGTGCCAGCAGTTATGGGGAAAAACTGTTTTTT. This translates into CASSYGEKLFF.

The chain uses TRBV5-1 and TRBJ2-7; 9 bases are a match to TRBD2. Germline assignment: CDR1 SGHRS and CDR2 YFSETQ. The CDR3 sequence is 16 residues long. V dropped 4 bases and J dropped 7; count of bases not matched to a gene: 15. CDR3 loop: CASSPPGLAGTKEQYF. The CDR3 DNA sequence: TGCGCCAGCAGCCCGCCGGGGCTAGCGGGAACTAAGGAGCAGTACTTC.

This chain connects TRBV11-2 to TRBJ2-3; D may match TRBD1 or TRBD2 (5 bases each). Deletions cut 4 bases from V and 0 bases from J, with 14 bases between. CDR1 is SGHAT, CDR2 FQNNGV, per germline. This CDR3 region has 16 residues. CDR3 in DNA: TGTGCCAGCAGCTGGGACCAGGGTCTAAGCACAGATACGCAGTATTTT. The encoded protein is CASSWDQGLSTDTQYF.

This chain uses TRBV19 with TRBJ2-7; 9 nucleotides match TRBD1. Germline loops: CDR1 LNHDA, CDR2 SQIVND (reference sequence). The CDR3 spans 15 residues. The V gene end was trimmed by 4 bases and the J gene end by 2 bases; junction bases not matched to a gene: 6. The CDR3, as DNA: TGTGCCAGTAGTACAGGGACAGGGAACACCTACGAGCAGTACTTC. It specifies CASSTGTGNTYEQYF.

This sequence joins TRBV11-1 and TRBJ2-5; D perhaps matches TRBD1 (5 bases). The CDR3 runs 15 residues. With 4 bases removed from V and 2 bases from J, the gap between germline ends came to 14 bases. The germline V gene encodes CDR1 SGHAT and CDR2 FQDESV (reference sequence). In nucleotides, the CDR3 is TGTGCCAGCAGCTATCCCTTGGGGCGACAAGAGACCCAGTACTTC. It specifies CASSYPLGRQETQYF.

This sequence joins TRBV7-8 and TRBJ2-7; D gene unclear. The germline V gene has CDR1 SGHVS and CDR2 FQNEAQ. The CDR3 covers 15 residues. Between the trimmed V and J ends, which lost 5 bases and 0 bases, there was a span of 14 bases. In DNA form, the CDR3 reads TGTGCCAGCAGCCTCGCGTGGGGTAGCTCCTACGAGCAGTACTTC. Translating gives CASSLAWGSSYEQYF.

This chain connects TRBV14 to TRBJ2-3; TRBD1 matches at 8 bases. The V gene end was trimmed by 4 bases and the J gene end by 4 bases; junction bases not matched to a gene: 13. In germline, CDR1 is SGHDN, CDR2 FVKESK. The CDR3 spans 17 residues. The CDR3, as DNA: TGTGCCAGCAGCCGGGTAAAACAGGGGGTAATGGCAGATACGCAGTATTTT. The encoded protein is CASSRVKQGVMADTQYF.

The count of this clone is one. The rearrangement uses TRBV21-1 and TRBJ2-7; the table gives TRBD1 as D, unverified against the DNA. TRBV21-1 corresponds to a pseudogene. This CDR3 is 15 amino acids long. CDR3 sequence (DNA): TGTGCCAGCAGCAAAGTCGGCAGGGGGGACTACGAGCAGTACTTC. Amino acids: CASSKVGRGDYEQYF.

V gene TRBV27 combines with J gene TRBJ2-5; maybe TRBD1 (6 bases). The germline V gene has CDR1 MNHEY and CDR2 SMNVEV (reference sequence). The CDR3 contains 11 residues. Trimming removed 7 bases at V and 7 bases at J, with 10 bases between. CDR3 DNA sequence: TGTGCCAGCACGAAAGGGGGGACCCAGTACTTC. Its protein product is CASTKGGTQYF.

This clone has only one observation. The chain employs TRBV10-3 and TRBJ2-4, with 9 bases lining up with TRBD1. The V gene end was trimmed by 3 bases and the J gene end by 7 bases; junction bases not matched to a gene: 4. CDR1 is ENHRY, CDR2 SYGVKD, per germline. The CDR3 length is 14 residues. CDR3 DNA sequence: TGTGCCATCAGTGACGGGACAGGGTTGAACATTCAGTACTTC. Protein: CAISDGTGLNIQYF.

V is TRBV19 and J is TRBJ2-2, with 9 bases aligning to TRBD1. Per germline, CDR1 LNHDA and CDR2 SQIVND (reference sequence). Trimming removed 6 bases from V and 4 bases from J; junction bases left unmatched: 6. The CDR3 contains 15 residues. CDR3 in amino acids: CASSPGQGITGELFF. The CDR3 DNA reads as TGTGCCAGTAGCCCTGGACAGGGGATCACCGGGGAGCTGTTTTTT.

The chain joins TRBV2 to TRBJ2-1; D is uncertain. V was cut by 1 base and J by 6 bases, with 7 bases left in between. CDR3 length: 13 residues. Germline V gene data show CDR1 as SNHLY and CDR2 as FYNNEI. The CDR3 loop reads CASSEGFTNEQFF. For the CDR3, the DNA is TGTGCCAGCAGTGAAGGATTTACCAATGAGCAGTTCTTC.

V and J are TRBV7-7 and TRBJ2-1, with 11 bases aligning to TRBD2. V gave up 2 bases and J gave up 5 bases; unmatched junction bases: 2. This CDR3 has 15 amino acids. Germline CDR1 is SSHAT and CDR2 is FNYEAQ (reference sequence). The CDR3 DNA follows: TGTGCCAGCAGCTTACTAGCGGGGGGCCACAATGAGCAGTTCTTC. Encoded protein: CASSLLAGGHNEQFF.

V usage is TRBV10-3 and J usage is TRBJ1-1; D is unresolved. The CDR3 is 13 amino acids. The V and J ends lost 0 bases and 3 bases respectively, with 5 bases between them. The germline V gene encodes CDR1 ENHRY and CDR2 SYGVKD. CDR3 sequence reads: CAISESGYTEAFF. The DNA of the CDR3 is TGTGCCATCAGTGAGTCAGGGTACACTGAAGCTTTCTTT.

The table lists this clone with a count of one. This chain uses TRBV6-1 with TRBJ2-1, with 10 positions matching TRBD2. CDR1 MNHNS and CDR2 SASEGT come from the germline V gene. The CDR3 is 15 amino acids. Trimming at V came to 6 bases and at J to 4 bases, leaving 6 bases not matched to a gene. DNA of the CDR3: TGTGCCAGCAGCCAGGGACTAGCGTTTTACAATGAGCAGTTCTTC. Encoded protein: CASSQGLAFYNEQFF.

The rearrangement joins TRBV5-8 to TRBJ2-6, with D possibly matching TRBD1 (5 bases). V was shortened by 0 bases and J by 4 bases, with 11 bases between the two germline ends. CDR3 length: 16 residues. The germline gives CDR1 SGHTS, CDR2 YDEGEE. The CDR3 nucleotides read TGTGCCAGCAGCTTGGGCCAGGGTGCAGGGGCCAACGTCCTGACTTTC. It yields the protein CASSLGQGAGANVLTF.

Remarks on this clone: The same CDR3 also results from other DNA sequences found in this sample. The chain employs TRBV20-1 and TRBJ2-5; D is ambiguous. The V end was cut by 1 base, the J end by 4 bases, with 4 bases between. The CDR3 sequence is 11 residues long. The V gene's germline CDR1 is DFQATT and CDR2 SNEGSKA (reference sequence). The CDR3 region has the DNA TGCAGTGCTAGAGTGGCAGAGACCCAGTACTTC. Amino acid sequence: CSARVAETQYF.